This T cell receptor (beta chain) was found in a study of blood T cell repertoires in COVID-19. Germline CDR1 is SQVTM and CDR2 is ANQGSEA. CDR3 length equals 14 residues. V dropped 6 bases and J dropped 2; count of bases not matched to a gene: 9. Only in-frame clones appear in the TCRdb table, and some are missing; sequencing was by immunoSEQ multiplex PCR. The sample includes 83,000 or so clones, approximately 77% of them seen just once. The source is a woman of 80 years or more with acute or convalescent COVID-19. The specimen sequenced was peripheral blood. The V and J genes are TRBV29-1 and TRBJ1-2; 7 bases are a match to TRBD1. Here the CDR3 reads CSVRQGPGNYGYTF. The CDR3 DNA sequence: TGCAGCGTACGACAGGGTCCGGGAAACTATGGCTACACCTTC.